Here is one T cell receptor beta chain with its context. The table came from immunoSEQ multiplex PCR; TCRdb's copy has only in-frame clones and leaves some out. The sample consists of tens of thousands of clones, around 90% of them appearing once. This sample is drawn from a study of technical replicates of blood from a handful of donors. Germline CDR1 SGHNT, CDR2 YYREEE (reference sequence). The CDR3 length is 15 residues. Trimming took 4 bases from V and 2 from J, leaving 16 bases between them. The TCR originated in a human donor in good health. This rearrangement joins TRBV5-4 to TRBJ2-7; D unresolved. Specimen: T cells isolated from PBMCs. The CDR3 sequence: CASSGKTEEPYEQYF. For the CDR3, the DNA is TGTGCCAGCAGCGGAAAAACAGAAGAGCCCTACGAGCAGTACTTC.